The clone carrying this TCR beta chain appeared many times. As to time point: after trial treatment. Treatment here: LDRT plus nivolumab, ipilimumab, low-dose cyclophosphamide and aspirin (RACIN trial). The authors amplified TCRs for 20 PCR cycles with a constant-region primer and a V-primer adapter. One entry per CDR3 protein results from TCRdb running MiXCR on the reads. The sample lists roughly 50,000 distinct CDR3 sequences, around 34% occurring once. This sample is part of a study of low-dose radiotherapy and immunotherapy resistance in tumors. The clonotype originates from a male donor with rectosigmoid adenocarcinoma. Material: PBMCs, obtained after low-dose radiotherapy plus immunotherapy.

Written as DNA, the CDR3 is TGTGCCGCAGCCCCCTCCGGGGGCGATAATCAGCCCCAGCATTTT. It yields the protein CAAAPSGGDNQPQHF. This chain uses TRBV10-3 with TRBJ1-5, with a weak D call TRBD1 (6 bases). The V end was cut by 11 bases, the J end by 4 bases, with 21 bases between. Germline values: CDR1 ENHRY, CDR2 SYGVKD. This CDR3 region has 15 residues.